Presented here are 25 T cell receptor beta chains from one specimen sequenced in a study of T cell changes during pregnancy in multiple sclerosis. The repertoire was sequenced with immunoSEQ multiplex PCR; TCRdb's copy has only in-frame clones and lacks some. This table has about 86,000 clones, approximately 90% appearing once. Source: peripheral blood, taken in the first trimester of pregnancy. The receptors originated from a female donor in good health, enrolled as a control in a pregnancy study.

The chain has TRBV18 and TRBJ1-4, with 7 bases lining up with TRBD1. Germline CDR1 reads KGHSH; CDR2 reads LQKENI. The CDR3 is 13 amino acids. V shed 4 bases, J shed 6 bases, and the junction held 2 bases outside the gene matches. CDR3 sequence: CASSRDRDEKLFF. CDR3 coding DNA: TGTGCCAGCTCACGAGACAGGGATGAAAAACTGTTTTTT.

This clone was detected only once. The chain uses TRBV14 and TRBJ2-2; 12 bases agree with TRBD2. Germline CDR1 SGHDN, CDR2 FVKESK. The CDR3 is made up of 20 amino acids. V lost 0 bases and J lost 3; bases outside the gene matches: 11. CDR3 region: CASSQDWVSSGGVHTGELFF. CDR3 bases: TGTGCCAGCAGCCAAGATTGGGTGTCTAGCGGGGGGGTACACACCGGGGAGCTGTTTTTT. The full variable domain, in which reference TRBV14 and TRBJ2-2 provide the parts outside the CDR3, is EAGVTQFPSHSVIEKGQTVTLRCDPISGHDNLYWYRRVMGKEIKFLLHFVKESKQDESGMPNNRFLAERTGGTYSTLKVQPAELEDSGVYFCASSQDWVSSGGVHTGELFFGEGSRLTVL.

The chain has TRBV6-4 and TRBJ2-1; 10 bases align to TRBD2. Germline CDR1 reads MRHNA; CDR2 reads SNTAGT. This CDR3 region has 15 residues. With V trimmed by 5 bases and J by 7 bases, 8 bases remained unmatched. For the CDR3, the DNA is TGTGCCAGCAGTCCAAGCGGGGGGGCGTTTAATGAGCAGTTCTTC. Its protein product is CASSPSGGAFNEQFF.

The rearrangement joins TRBV30 to TRBJ2-7, with 9 bases lining up with TRBD1. The CDR3 spans 12 residues. Germline V gene lookup returns CDR1 GTSNPN and CDR2 SVGIG (reference sequence). The ends lost 3 bases at V and 5 bases at J; junction bases unmatched: 2. The CDR3 nucleotides read TGTGCCTGGAGGGGACAGGGTAACGAGCAGTACTTC. Its translation is CAWRGQGNEQYF.

The chain recombines TRBV28 with TRBJ1-2; tentative D call: TRBD1 (5 bases). The CDR3 consists of 16 residues. Trimming stripped 6 bases from V and 2 bases from J, with 19 bases between. Germline assignment: CDR1 MDHEN and CDR2 SYDVKM. The CDR3 protein is CASSPGGARGNYGYTF. CDR3 DNA: TGTGCCAGCAGCCCCGGCGGGGCCCGCGGGAACTATGGCTACACCTTC.

This chain links TRBV5-4 with TRBJ1-5; D uncertain. In germline, CDR1 is SGHNT, CDR2 YYREEE (reference sequence). The CDR3 is made up of 13 amino acids. The germline V and J ends were trimmed by 3 bases and 0 bases, with 4 bases remaining between them. CDR3 in amino acids: CASSSDSNQPQHF. The CDR3 DNA reads TGTGCCAGCAGCTCAGATAGCAATCAGCCCCAGCATTTT.

The chain recombines TRBV9 with TRBJ2-5; D possibly corresponds to TRBD2 (5 bases). This CDR3 is 13 amino acids long. CDR1 is SGDLS, CDR2 YYNGEE, per germline. Deletions cut 4 bases from V and 4 bases from J, with 11 bases between. The CDR3 spells CASSPQRRETQYF. For the CDR3, the DNA is TGTGCCAGCAGCCCCCAGCGGCGAGAGACCCAGTACTTC.

This chain connects TRBV6-1 to TRBJ1-2; 8 bases align to TRBD1. Germline V gene data show CDR1 as MNHNS and CDR2 as SASEGT. V shed 2 bases, J shed 6 bases, and the junction held 8 bases outside the gene matches. This CDR3 spans 15 amino acids. The CDR3 DNA reads TGTGCCAGCAGTGAAAGGGGACAGGCGAAAGATGGCTACACCTTC. Translating gives CASSERGQAKDGYTF.

V and J are TRBV30 and TRBJ2-7; D is perhaps TRBD1 (5 bases). CDR1 GTSNPN and CDR2 SVGIG come from the germline V gene (reference sequence). V dropped 3 bases and J dropped 5 bases, with 8 bases sitting between them. This CDR3 contains 11 residues. The CDR3 DNA reads as TGTGCCTGGAGACAGGAAAACGAGCAGTACTTC. Encoded protein: CAWRQENEQYF.

The chain recombines TRBV4-2 with TRBJ1-4; D not resolved. CDR3 length equals 16 residues. Trimming removed 1 base from V and 4 bases from J, with 13 bases in between. Germline V lookup: CDR1 LGHNA, CDR2 YNFKEQ. This chain's CDR3 is CASSQGVGRVNEKLFF. The DNA of the CDR3 is TGTGCCAGCAGCCAAGGGGTGGGCAGAGTTAATGAAAAACTGTTTTTT.

This clone occurred once. The chain combines TRBV28 with TRBJ1-5; D is possibly TRBD1 (6 bases). CDR1 is MDHEN, CDR2 SYDVKM, per germline. Trimming shortened V by 7 bases and J by 4 bases, and 20 bases separated the two germline ends. This CDR3 has 16 amino acids. CDR3 protein: CASTGVPRIANQPQHF. The CDR3 region has the DNA TGTGCCAGCACAGGGGTGCCGAGGATAGCAAATCAGCCCCAGCATTTT.

The rearrangement uses TRBV4-1 and TRBJ2-3; 8 bases are shared with TRBD1. The CDR3 has 15 residues. The germline gives CDR1 MGHRA, CDR2 YSYEKL. V shed 4 bases and J 1 base; nucleotides not matched to a gene: 4. The CDR3 region has the DNA TGCGCCAGCAGCCTAATGACAGGGGGCACAGATACGCAGTATTTT. It specifies CASSLMTGGTDTQYF.

The J gene is TRBJ1-5, the V gene TRBV28; the D gene is possibly TRBD1 (5 bases). The CDR3 is made up of 15 amino acids. Deletions cut 3 bases from V and 1 base from J, with 10 bases between. Germline CDR1 and CDR2: MDHEN and SYDVKM. The DNA for the CDR3 is TGTGCCAGCAGTTTTTCGGGGGGAAGCAATCAGCCCCAGCATTTT. This encodes CASSFSGGSNQPQHF.

The genes are TRBV7-9 and TRBJ1-1; 9 bases agree with TRBD1. The CDR3 contains 12 residues. V lost 1 base to trimming and J lost 10 bases; unmatched junction nucleotides: 1. The germline V gene encodes CDR1 SEHNR and CDR2 FQNEAQ (reference sequence). In nucleotides, the CDR3 is TGTGCCAGCAGCTTAGGACAGGGGGTAGCTTTCTTT. This gives the protein CASSLGQGVAFF.

The chain uses TRBV14 and TRBJ1-1, with a tentative D call TRBD1 (6 bases). There are 15 residues in the CDR3. Trimming stripped 0 bases from V and 4 bases from J, with 12 bases between. Germline V gene data show CDR1 as SGHDN and CDR2 as FVKESK. The CDR3 sequence: CASSQDGQGFTEAFF. The CDR3 coding sequence is TGTGCCAGCAGCCAAGATGGGCAGGGGTTCACTGAAGCTTTCTTT. Supplemented by reference TRBV14 and TRBJ1-1, the full variable domain reads EAGVTQFPSHSVIEKGQTVTLRCDPISGHDNLYWYRRVMGKEIKFLLHFVKESKQDESGMPNNRFLAERTGGTYSTLKVQPAELEDSGVYFCASSQDGQGFTEAFFGQGTRLTVV.

The rearrangement uses TRBV9 and TRBJ2-5, with 11 nucleotides matching TRBD2. The CDR3 length is 15 residues. V lost 4 bases to trimming and J lost 2 bases; unmatched junction nucleotides: 4. CDR1 and CDR2 from the germline V gene are SGDLS and YYNGEE. CDR3 sequence: CASSPTSGAQETQYF. The CDR3 nucleotides are TGTGCCAGCAGCCCGACTAGCGGGGCACAAGAGACCCAGTACTTC.

As DNA, the CDR3 is TGTGCCATCACCCAAGGACAGGGGGTCAATGAGCAGTTCTTC. Translation gives CAITQGQGVNEQFF. V gene TRBV10-3 combines with J gene TRBJ2-1; 10 nucleotides line up with TRBD1. The CDR3 has 14 residues. Germline V CDR1 and CDR2: ENHRY, SYGVKD. After removal of 7 bases from V and 6 bases from J, the junction contained 6 bases not matched to a gene.

The chain employs TRBV12-5 and TRBJ2-2, with D perhaps TRBD1 (6 bases). Trimming removed 7 bases at V and 7 bases at J, with 16 bases between. The CDR3 length is 14 residues. Germline V gene lookup returns CDR1 LGHNT and CDR2 FRNRAP. The CDR3 nucleotides read TGTGCTAGTGCCCTACAACAGGGTAGCGGGGAGCTGTTTTTT. Its translation is CASALQQGSGELFF.

The J gene is TRBJ1-1, the V gene TRBV4-1, with 8 positions matching TRBD1. The germline V gene encodes CDR1 MGHRA and CDR2 YSYEKL. CDR3 length: 15 amino acids. V lost 3 bases, J lost 3 bases, and 6 bases stayed unmatched. CDR3 residues: CASSHPDREHTEAFF. The CDR3 DNA follows: TGCGCCAGCAGCCATCCGGACAGGGAGCACACTGAAGCTTTCTTT.

The CDR3 is CASSIVHEKPQHF. Written as DNA, the CDR3 is TGTGCCAGTAGTATTGTGCACGAGAAGCCCCAGCATTTT. The chain links TRBV19 to TRBJ1-5; unclear D gene. This CDR3 spans 13 amino acids. V dropped 3 bases and J dropped 8 bases, with 11 bases sitting between them. CDR1 LNHDA and CDR2 SQIVND come from the germline V gene (reference sequence). Supplemented by reference TRBV19 and TRBJ1-5, the full variable domain reads DGGITQSPKYLFRKEGQNVTLSCEQNLNHDAMYWYRQDPGQGLRLIYYSQIVNDFQKGDIAEGYSVSREKKESFPLTVTSAQKNPTAFYLCASSIVHEKPQHFGDGTRLSIL.

The chain uses TRBV28 and TRBJ1-2, with D uncertain. Germline V gene lookup returns CDR1 MDHEN and CDR2 SYDVKM. Trimming removed 3 bases at V and 8 bases at J, with 10 bases between. The CDR3 contains 12 residues. CDR3 nucleotide sequence: TGTGCCAGCAGTTTGTCTGGGGAGGGCTACACCTTC. This codes for CASSLSGEGYTF.

The chain employs TRBV6-1 and TRBJ1-2, with no clear D. The germline V gene has CDR1 MNHNS and CDR2 SASEGT. This CDR3 region has 13 residues. With 11 bases removed from V and 0 bases from J, the gap between germline ends came to 13 bases. CDR3 amino acids: CAGYSTANYGYTF. The CDR3 nucleotides are TGTGCCGGATACAGCACCGCTAACTATGGCTACACCTTC.

Only a few counts were recorded for this clone. The rearrangement joins TRBV18 to TRBJ1-5; a possible D gene is TRBD1 (5 bases). The germline CDR1 and CDR2 sequences are KGHSH and LQKENI. The CDR3 extends over 13 amino acids. The V gene lost 6 bases and the J gene lost 4 bases, with 10 bases spanning the gap. In nucleotides, the CDR3 is TGTGCCAGCTCTTCGACAGAGAATCAGCCCCAGCATTTT. Its protein product is CASSSTENQPQHF.

This chain connects TRBV11-2 to TRBJ1-1; maybe TRBD1 (5 bases). Trimming removed 0 bases at V and 6 bases at J, with 11 bases between. The CDR3 runs 14 residues. CDR1 SGHAT and CDR2 FQNNGV come from the germline V gene. The CDR3 reads CASSLDQGMAEAFF. Here the CDR3 DNA reads TGTGCCAGCAGCTTAGATCAGGGCATGGCTGAAGCTTTCTTT.

This chain joins TRBV11-3 and TRBJ2-5; TRBD1 matches at 9 bases. The CDR3 covers 15 residues. V was pared by 5 bases and J by 5 bases, with 9 bases of the junction left unmatched. CDR1 is SGHNT, CDR2 YENEEA, per germline. CDR3 sequence: CASSPPGQGGETQYF. The CDR3 DNA follows: TGTGCCAGCAGCCCCCCGGGACAGGGTGGCGAGACCCAGTACTTC.